The 30 T cell receptor beta chains listed next were all sequenced from one sample in a study of glioma-infiltrating T cells. TCR alpha and beta CDR3 regions were amplified from RNA using iRepertoire nested multiplex PCR. One entry per CDR3 protein results from TCRdb running MiXCR on the multiplex PCR reads. The data contain 400,000 or so distinct CDR3 sequences, 35% to 45% of them singletons. The sample taken for sequencing was glioma tissue, nonneoplastic brain tissue, or PBMCs (not recorded which). These receptors all come from a human donor with low-grade glioma or glioblastoma, undergoing nonglioma brain surgery, or in good health (not recorded which).

This clonotype was seen ten or more times. CDR3 amino acids: CASSSQGGGNYGYTF. The DNA for the CDR3 is TGTGCCAGCAGTTCCCAGGGAGGGGGGAACTATGGCTACACCTTC. This sequence joins TRBV6-1 and TRBJ1-2; perhaps TRBD1 as D (6 bases). Germline V gives CDR1 MNHNS, CDR2 SASEGT. This CDR3 has 15 residues. Trimming cost V 5 bases and J 2 bases, with 15 bases left between them.

The chain has TRBV18 and TRBJ1-1, with D maybe TRBD1 (6 bases). CDR1 KGHSH and CDR2 LQKENI come from the germline V gene. Trimming shortened V by 3 bases and J by 6 bases, and 17 bases separated the two germline ends. The length of the CDR3 is 15 residues. The CDR3 bases are TGTGCCAGCTCACCCGATCATACAGGGAGCGCTGAAGCTTTCTTT. Translated: CASSPDHTGSAEAFF.

This clonotype has more than one count but fewer than ten. For the CDR3, the DNA is TGTGCCAGCAGCTTCAGACGGGGCAGTGCGGGCACTGAAGCTTTCTTT. As protein: CASSFRRGSAGTEAFF. This chain links TRBV7-8 with TRBJ1-1; a weak D match, TRBD1 (5 bases). Germline V gives CDR1 SGHVS, CDR2 FQNEAQ. The CDR3 length is 16 residues. V lost 3 bases and J 4 bases, leaving 18 bases between the germline ends.

To note about this clonotype: A much larger clone lies a single base off, so this may be a read error. The chain joins TRBV20-1 to TRBJ2-7; 11 bases are shared with TRBD2. The CDR3 length is 15 residues. Per germline, CDR1 DFQATT and CDR2 SNEGSKA (reference sequence). V trimming: 3 bases; J trimming: 1 base; junction bases outside the gene matches: 5. The CDR3 sequence: CSASTSGRTSYEQYF. CDR3 sequence (DNA): TGCAGTGCTAGTACTAGCGGGAGAACTTCCTACGAGCAGTACTTC.

Concerning this clonotype itself: At one end, the junction sequence differs from germline, possibly due to a read error. This chain links TRBV6-1 with TRBJ2-3, with D unresolved. Looked up from germline, CDR1 is MNHNS and CDR2 is SASEGT. This CDR3 region has 13 residues. The CDR3 loop reads CATSEPSADTQYF. The CDR3 region has the DNA TGTGCCACCAGTGAACCCTCTGCGGATACGCAGTATTTT.

This clonotype has more than one count but fewer than ten. V is TRBV7-2 and J is TRBJ2-5; 13 nucleotides align to TRBD2. Germline V gives CDR1 SGHTA, CDR2 FQGNSA. J was trimmed by 5 bases and V by 1 base; bases with no gene match: 4. This CDR3 spans 16 amino acids. The CDR3 region has the DNA TGTGCCAGCAGCTTAGGACTAGCGGGAGGTGGGGAGACCCAGTACTTC. Encoded protein: CASSLGLAGGGETQYF.

The V call is TRBV14, the J call TRBJ2-7; D is possibly TRBD2 (5 bases). This CDR3 region has 13 residues. Germline CDR1 reads SGHDN; CDR2 reads FVKESK. V lost 3 bases and J lost 5, with 11 bases in between. The CDR3: CASSQLAFNEQYF. Here the CDR3 DNA reads TGTGCCAGCAGCCAGCTAGCTTTCAACGAGCAGTACTTC.

The genes are TRBV5-1 and TRBJ1-5; possible D gene TRBD1, 5 bases. V gave up 4 bases and J gave up 5 bases, with 16 bases separating them. This CDR3 spans 15 amino acids. Germline lookup yields CDR1 SGHRS and CDR2 YFSETQ. CDR3 nucleotides: TGCGCCAGCAGCGAGGGACCCCTTGGTGATCAGCCCCAGCATTTT. It is translated as CASSEGPLGDQPQHF.

In its sample, this clonotype was seen once. Relative to the germline gene, one junction end is altered; a read error may explain this. The rearrangement joins TRBV4-1 to TRBJ2-7; no clear D. This CDR3 is built from 13 residues. Germline V gives CDR1 MGHRA, CDR2 YSYEKL. This CDR3 reads CASSKQRPYEQYF. The DNA for the CDR3 is TGTGCCAGCAGTAAGCAGCGCCCCTACGAGCAGTACTTC.

This clonotype was picked up a small number of times. The J gene is TRBJ1-3, the V gene TRBV20-1, with unresolved D. V was trimmed by 3 bases and J by 2 bases, leaving 8 bases between them. CDR3 length: 13 residues. From germline, CDR1 is DFQATT and CDR2 SNEGSKA (reference sequence). CDR3 nucleotide sequence: TGCAGTGCTAGGGGGTTTGCTGGAAACACCATATATTTT. Translating it yields CSARGFAGNTIYF.

Remarks on this clonotype: As the CDR3 is not closed by the conserved phenylalanine or tryptophan, this likely results from a read error. The chain recombines TRBV7-3 with TRBJ2-1, with TRBD1 as a possible D gene (5 bases). Looked up from germline, CDR1 is SGHTA and CDR2 is FQGTGA. The CDR3 runs to 15 residues. This CDR3 reads CASSQEGAGWNEQFL. CDR3 bases: TGCGCCAGCAGCCAAGAAGGTGCAGGGTGGAATGAGCAGTTCCTC.

The chain uses TRBV12-3 or TRBV12-4 and TRBJ1-5; D remains ambiguous. V dropped 6 bases and J dropped 4 bases, with 10 bases sitting between them. The CDR3 sequence is 13 residues long. The DNA for the CDR3 is TGTGCCAGCAGCCCACTTCGGAATCAGCCCCAGCATTTT. This translates into CASSPLRNQPQHF.

V and J are TRBV20-1 and TRBJ2-6, with 7 bases aligning to TRBD1. The germline V gene encodes CDR1 DFQATT and CDR2 SNEGSKA (reference sequence). Germline trimming cut 6 bases from V and 2 bases from J; bases unmatched to any gene: 7. The CDR3 runs to 15 residues. CDR3 loop: CSAERRGPGANVLTF. In DNA form, the CDR3 reads TGCAGTGCCGAAAGAAGGGGGCCTGGGGCCAACGTCCTGACTTTC.

In its sample, this clonotype was seen many times. CDR3 amino acids: CASRFSDRGNQPQHF. CDR3 DNA sequence: TGTGCCAGCAGGTTTTCGGACAGGGGGAATCAGCCCCAGCATTTT. This chain connects TRBV28 to TRBJ1-5, with TRBD1 matching over 10 bases. The CDR3 totals 15 residues. With 6 bases clipped from V and 4 bases from J, the junction kept 6 bases outside the gene matches. Looked up from germline, CDR1 is MDHEN and CDR2 is SYDVKM. The full variable domain, rest sourced from reference TRBV28 and TRBJ1-5, is DVKVTQSSRYLVKRTGEKVFLECVQDMDHENMFWYRQDPGLGLRLIYFSYDVKMKEKGDIPEGYSVSREKKERFSLILESASTNQTSMYLCASRFSDRGNQPQHFGDGTRLSIL.

This clonotype was recorded many times. The chain joins TRBV28 to TRBJ2-6, with D perhaps TRBD2 (6 bases). V lost 7 bases and J lost 2, with 18 bases in between. This CDR3 is 17 amino acids long. Germline CDR1 MDHEN, CDR2 SYDVKM. The CDR3 DNA sequence: TGTGCCAGCACCCGGAGGGACGGGGTTGCTGGGGCCAACGTCCTGACTTTC. It encodes CASTRRDGVAGANVLTF.

This chain uses TRBV29-1 with TRBJ2-1; 11 nucleotides agree with TRBD1. Germline V lookup: CDR1 SQVTM, CDR2 ANQGSEA. The CDR3 is made up of 13 amino acids. V shed 7 bases, J shed 8 bases, and the junction held 7 bases outside the gene matches. In DNA form, the CDR3 reads TGCAGCGCAGGACAGGGGGCGCTTTATGAGCAGTTCTTC. Its protein product is CSAGQGALYEQFF.

This rearrangement joins TRBV6-6 to TRBJ2-1; the D gene is possibly TRBD1 (5 bases). With 6 bases removed from V and 10 bases from J, the gap between germline ends came to 16 bases. In germline, CDR1 is MNHNY, CDR2 SVGAGI (reference sequence). The CDR3 is made up of 13 amino acids. Here the CDR3 reads CASRWQGFHEQFF. In nucleotides, the CDR3 is TGTGCCAGCAGGTGGCAGGGATTCCACGAGCAGTTCTTC.

This clonotype was recorded a few times. The genes are TRBV5-4 and TRBJ2-3; 10 nucleotides agree with TRBD1. The CDR3 sequence is 16 residues long. The V gene's germline CDR1 is SGHNT and CDR2 YYREEE (reference sequence). V trimming: 0 bases; J trimming: 3 bases; junction bases outside the gene matches: 4. The CDR3 DNA sequence: TGTGCCAGCAGCTTGGCCCCGGGACAGGGGACAGATACGCAGTATTTT. Translated: CASSLAPGQGTDTQYF.

Note on this clonotype: Relative to the germline gene, one junction end is altered; a read error may explain this. The chain links TRBV15 to TRBJ2-3, with 9 nucleotides matching TRBD2. Germline assignment: CDR1 LNHNV and CDR2 YYDKDF (reference sequence). The CDR3 loop spans 19 amino acids. This CDR3 is CATSRDHSRLADSTDTLYF. The CDR3 DNA reads TGTGCCACCAGCAGAGATCATTCGCGACTAGCGGATAGCACAGATACGCTGTATTTT.

Remarks on this clonotype: With a much larger clone just one base away, this may be a read error. J is TRBJ2-2 and V is TRBV27; D not resolved. This CDR3 has 13 residues. Trimming pared 6 bases from V and 7 bases from J, leaving 12 bases between. The germline gives CDR1 MNHEY, CDR2 SMNVEV (reference sequence). CDR3 protein: CASSKRPDGELFF. CDR3 DNA sequence: TGTGCCAGCAGCAAGCGACCGGACGGGGAGCTGTTTTTT.

This clonotype was seen ten or more times. This chain links TRBV15 with TRBJ1-2; no firm D call. Germline values: CDR1 LNHNV, CDR2 YYDKDF (reference sequence). This CDR3 comprises 14 residues. Trimming removed 0 bases at V and 3 bases at J, with 8 bases between. CDR3 protein: CATSRDSLYYGYTF. In DNA, the CDR3 is TGTGCCACCAGCAGAGACTCATTGTACTATGGCTACACCTTC.

The V gene is TRBV20-1, the J gene TRBJ2-5; 9 bases are shared with TRBD2. After removal of 6 bases from V and 4 bases from J, the junction contained 9 bases not matched to a gene. Germline V gene sequence: CDR1 DFQATT, CDR2 SNEGSKA (reference sequence). The CDR3 covers 14 residues. In DNA form, the CDR3 reads TGCAGTGCCAACCCGACTAGCGGAGGAGAGACCCAGTACTTC. Its translation is CSANPTSGGETQYF.

This clonotype was counted a few times. Here the CDR3 DNA reads TGTGCCACCAGCGGGTGGCAGGGCCCTTGGAAAAACATTCAGTACTTC. Translation: CATSGWQGPWKNIQYF. The chain carries TRBV15 and TRBJ2-4, with a possible D match to TRBD1 (5 bases). The V gene lost 5 bases and the J gene lost 4 bases, with 18 bases spanning the gap. This CDR3 spans 16 amino acids. Germline CDR1 and CDR2: LNHNV and YYDKDF (reference sequence).

About this clonotype: An end of the junction does not agree with germline; a read error may underlie this. The CDR3 DNA is TGTGCTAGCAGCCCTGGGGGAAGCGCCCTGTTCTACAATGAGCAGTTCTTC. It codes for CASSPGGSALFYNEQFF. The V and J genes are TRBV7-7 and TRBJ2-1; D may correspond to TRBD1 or TRBD2 (5 bases each). Germline V CDR1 and CDR2: SSHAT, FNYEAQ (reference sequence). There are 17 residues in the CDR3.

Regarding this clonotype: A much larger clone differs by one base, so this may be a read error. The chain couples TRBV6-2 or TRBV6-3 to TRBJ1-5; 9 bases match TRBD1. Germline loops: CDR1 MNHEY, CDR2 SVGEGT. This CDR3 has 17 residues. The V and J ends lost 6 bases and 6 bases, in that order; junction bases with no gene match: 15. This CDR3 reads CASRQPAGTGWAQPQHF. DNA for the CDR3: TGTGCCAGCAGACAACCAGCCGGGACAGGGTGGGCTCAGCCCCAGCATTTT.

Comment on this clonotype: This may arise from a read error, as a much more abundant clone is one base away. This chain uses TRBV7-3 with TRBJ2-3; 9 bases fit TRBD2. V lost 2 bases to trimming and J lost 7 bases; unmatched junction nucleotides: 10. The CDR3 loop spans 16 amino acids. The V gene's germline CDR1 is SGHTA and CDR2 FQGTGA. The CDR3 DNA reads TGTGCCAGCAGCTTATCTCTAGCGGGGACGAGACATACGCAGTATTTT. This gives the protein CASSLSLAGTRHTQYF.

The table lists this clonotype with a few counts. J is TRBJ2-3 and V is TRBV20-1; TRBD2 is a possible D gene (6 bases). The CDR3 is made up of 17 amino acids. The germline V gene encodes CDR1 DFQATT and CDR2 SNEGSKA (reference sequence). V was cut by 5 bases and J by 2 bases, with 23 bases left in between. CDR3 region: CSALLIGRGKLTDTQYF. CDR3 nucleotides: TGCAGTGCTCTCTTAATTGGCCGCGGGAAGCTCACAGATACGCAGTATTTT.

This clonotype was observed a few times. The chain carries TRBV20-1 and TRBJ1-2, with a possible D match to TRBD1 (6 bases). This CDR3 has 14 residues. CDR1 is DFQATT and CDR2 is SNEGSKA in the germline V gene (reference sequence). V was clipped by 6 bases and J by 5 bases, with 19 bases between them. The CDR3 here is CSAGGQGSQYGYTF. In nucleotides, the CDR3 is TGCAGTGCAGGGGGGCAGGGAAGTCAGTATGGCTACACCTTC.

This clonotype was found a few times. The V call is TRBV10-3, the J call TRBJ2-3, with 16 positions matching TRBD2. The V gene end was trimmed by 9 bases and the J gene end by 6 bases; junction bases not matched to a gene: 3. CDR1 and CDR2 (germline): ENHRY, SYGVKD. The CDR3 length is 14 residues. CDR3 loop: CAIQGLAGGDTQYF. CDR3 in DNA: TGTGCCATTCAGGGACTAGCGGGAGGGGATACGCAGTATTTT.

CDR3 region: CASSQPYSNQPQHF. The CDR3 DNA sequence: TGCGCCAGCAGCCAACCGTATAGCAATCAGCCCCAGCATTTT. The V and J genes are TRBV4-1 and TRBJ1-5; D gene ambiguous. The CDR3 is made up of 14 amino acids. V was shortened by 2 bases and J by 0 bases, with 5 bases between the two germline ends. The germline CDR1 and CDR2 sequences are MGHRA and YSYEKL.